One and the same sample provided the 17 T cell receptor beta chains below, sequenced in a study of synovial regulatory T cells in juvenile arthritis. Using immunoSEQ multiplex PCR, the repertoire was profiled, and TCRdb retains in-frame clones only, with some absent. Found here are 9,600 or so clones; the top ten clones hold about 2.1%. The sample comprised Treg cells from blood. As for subset: remaining (HLA-DR-negative) circulating blood Treg cells. The receptors derive from a donor under 30 with juvenile idiopathic arthritis.

The CDR3 loop reads CAISALGYGYTF. The genes are TRBV28 and TRBJ1-2. Germline loops: CDR1 MDHEN, CDR2 SYDVKM. This CDR3 contains 12 residues. The protein alone is recorded here.

The rearrangement joins TRBV6-1 to TRBJ1-5; lacking DNA, the TRBD1 call made by TCRdb goes unchecked. Germline CDR1 reads MNHNS; CDR2 reads SASEGT. There are 13 residues in the CDR3. No DNA sequence is on record. The CDR3 sequence is CASKRQGHQPQHF.

The chain links TRBV9 to TRBJ2-2; there is no DNA to check the TCRdb D call of TRBD1. This CDR3 region has 14 residues. No DNA is listed. Germline loops: CDR1 SGDLS, CDR2 YYNGEE. CDR3 amino acids: CASSRTGGTGELFF.

The CDR3 loop reads CASRDLAGVREQYF. The rearrangement joins TRBV6-5 to TRBJ2-7; TCRdb outputs TRBD2, but without DNA this stays unchecked. The CDR3 loop spans 14 amino acids. No DNA sequence was recorded. CDR1 and CDR2 from the germline V gene are MNHEY and SVGAGI.

The genes are TRBV7-2 and TRBJ2-5; TCRdb lists TRBD2, though no DNA is available to test this call. The CDR3 is made up of 14 amino acids. No DNA is recorded. CDR1 is SGHTA, CDR2 FQGNSA, per germline. The CDR3 reads CASSLGVMLETQYF.

The chain uses TRBV29-1 and TRBJ1-2. This CDR3 is 12 amino acids long. DNA was not recorded. Per the germline V gene, CDR1 is SQVTM and CDR2 is ANQGSEA. CDR3 residues: CSVAAGDYGYTF. The full variable domain, in which reference TRBV29-1 and TRBJ1-2 provide the parts outside the CDR3, is SAVISQKPSRDICQRGTSLTIQCQVDSQVTMMFWYRQQPGQSLTLIATANQGSEATYESGFVIDKFPISRPNLTFSTLTVSNMSPEDSSIYLCSVAAGDYGYTFGSGTRLTVV.

The chain employs TRBV19 and TRBJ1-5; TCRdb proposes TRBD1, but this gene call is untestable without DNA. The CDR3 has 13 amino acids. No DNA is recorded. Germline V CDR1 and CDR2: LNHDA, SQIVND (reference sequence). The chain's CDR3 is CASSIGPNQPQHF.

The rearrangement uses TRBV4-3 and TRBJ2-2; TCRdb designates TRBD2, a call that cannot be tested without DNA. Per germline, CDR1 LGHNA and CDR2 YSLEER. The CDR3 runs to 15 residues. The protein alone is recorded here. The CDR3 reads CASGLAGVNTGELFF.

Measured by frequency, this clone is medium-sized. The chain couples TRBV18 to TRBJ1-1; the D gene TCRdb calls, TRBD1, cannot be checked with no DNA. The germline CDR1 and CDR2 sequences are KGHSH and LQKENI. The CDR3 runs to 13 residues. No DNA accompanies this entry. The CDR3 reads CASTRQPNTEAFF.

The gene calls are TRBV18 and TRBJ2-5; TCRdb's D call of TRBD2 is untestable without DNA. CDR1 KGHSH and CDR2 LQKENI come from the germline V gene. The CDR3 contains 14 residues. No DNA is recorded. The CDR3 sequence: CASSPRGGRETQYF.

The chain employs TRBV6-5 and TRBJ2-7; no DNA is available, so the TRBD1 call from TCRdb remains unchecked. Per germline, CDR1 MNHEY and CDR2 SVGAGI. This CDR3 region has 13 residues. The entry carries no DNA sequence. The CDR3 reads CASTGSNTYEQYF.

The chain has TRBV10-3 and TRBJ1-1; TCRdb lists TRBD1, though no DNA is available to test this call. This CDR3 has 13 amino acids. The DNA is unrecorded. Germline CDR1 ENHRY, CDR2 SYGVKD. The CDR3: CAISALGPTEAFF.

The chain employs TRBV19 and TRBJ1-5; TCRdb lists TRBD1, though no DNA is available to test this call. Germline V gives CDR1 LNHDA, CDR2 SQIVND (reference sequence). The CDR3 is made up of 16 amino acids. DNA is not recorded here. The CDR3 loop is CASRQSPGQKNQPQHF.

The chain links TRBV28 to TRBJ2-7; TCRdb proposes TRBD1, but this gene call is untestable without DNA. The CDR3 is 13 residues long. No coding sequence is recorded. The germline gives CDR1 MDHEN, CDR2 SYDVKM. This CDR3 reads CASGRQGMDEQYF.

This chain uses TRBV7-8 with TRBJ2-1; TCRdb reports TRBD1, a call that lacks DNA to check it against. Looked up from germline, CDR1 is SGHVS and CDR2 is FQNEAQ. CDR3 length: 15 residues. The coding DNA is unavailable. This CDR3 is CASSLSIRGLYEQFF.

The rearrangement links TRBV2 to TRBJ2-5; TCRdb's assignment of TRBD1 cannot be checked, as there is no DNA. CDR3 length: 13 amino acids. No DNA has been recorded. In germline, CDR1 is SNHLY, CDR2 FYNNEI. This CDR3 is CASGWTGGQTQYF.

The chain links TRBV30 to TRBJ2-5; the TRBD2 assignment by TCRdb is unverifiable without DNA. The CDR3 loop spans 13 amino acids. No DNA is given. CDR1 is GTSNPN and CDR2 is SVGIG in the germline V gene (reference sequence). The CDR3 sequence is CAWMEGPQETQYF.